This passage covers 20 T cell receptor beta chains from one sample sequenced in a study of neurological immune-mediated disorders. TCRdb reprocessed the 5' RACE reads with MiXCR, giving one entry per CDR3 protein. Of some 60,000 distinct CDR3 sequences detected, less than 10% appear once; the ten largest clones hold under 15%. Described time point: longitudinal time-point 2. Sequencing used PBMCs. These receptor sequences come from a man aged 25-40 years in good health.

This clonotype was seen repeatedly, ten times or more. The V call is TRBV5-1, the J call TRBJ2-2; TRBD1 aligns across 9 bases. With V trimmed by 4 bases and J by 4 bases, 8 bases remained unmatched. This CDR3 has 16 amino acids. Germline-derived CDR1 and CDR2 are SGHRS and YFSETQ. This CDR3 is CASSLTGTGSTGELFF. The CDR3 nucleotides read TGCGCCAGCAGCCTGACCGGGACAGGGAGCACCGGGGAGCTGTTTTTT.

This clonotype showed up many times. The CDR3, as DNA: TGTGCCAGCAGTTTGGCCAGAGCCCAGCCCCAGCATTTT. As protein: CASSLARAQPQHF. This sequence joins TRBV6-2 or TRBV6-3 and TRBJ1-5; D is ambiguous. The germline V and J ends were trimmed by 4 bases and 7 bases, with 11 bases remaining between them. This CDR3 has 13 amino acids. Germline V gene lookup returns CDR1 MNHEY and CDR2 SVGEGT.

This clonotype was detected many times. The chain has TRBV20-1 and TRBJ2-3; no definite D call. In germline, CDR1 is DFQATT, CDR2 SNEGSKA (reference sequence). Trimming took off 4 bases at V and 5 bases at J, with 13 bases between the two ends. The CDR3 spans 13 residues. DNA of the CDR3: TGCAGTGCTAACCCGCCAAACGGAGATACGCAGTATTTT. It yields the protein CSANPPNGDTQYF.

This clonotype was observed many times. The chain has TRBV5-1 and TRBJ2-7; 11 positions agree with TRBD1. With V trimmed by 2 bases and J by 5 bases, 3 bases remained unmatched. CDR3 length: 14 residues. CDR1 is SGHRS and CDR2 is YFSETQ in the germline V gene. The CDR3 loop reads CASSLGQGADEQYF. The CDR3 DNA reads TGCGCCAGCAGCTTAGGACAGGGGGCGGACGAGCAGTACTTC. Full variable domain (outside the CDR3, taken from reference TRBV5-1 and TRBJ2-7): KAGVTQTPRYLIKTRGQQVTLSCSPISGHRSVSWYQQTPGQGLQFLFEYFSETQRNKGNFPGRFSGRQFSNSRSEMNVSTLELGDSALYLCASSLGQGADEQYFGPGTRLTVT.

This clonotype was recorded many times. V is TRBV20-1 and J is TRBJ1-5, with 7 bases aligning to TRBD1. Losses at the gene ends were 5 bases for V and 5 bases for J; bases not matched to a gene: 9. Germline V gene data show CDR1 as DFQATT and CDR2 as SNEGSKA (reference sequence). This CDR3 is built from 14 residues. The CDR3 here is CSARQGQHDQPQHF. DNA of the CDR3: TGCAGTGCTCGACAGGGACAACACGATCAGCCCCAGCATTTT.

This clonotype occurred many times. The chain is built from TRBV24-1 and TRBJ2-1; D is perhaps TRBD1 (5 bases). V was pared by 8 bases and J by 6 bases, with 13 bases between. This CDR3 is built from 13 residues. CDR1 and CDR2 from the germline V gene are KGHDR and SFDVKD. The CDR3 region is CATKPDTVNEQFF. CDR3 DNA: TGTGCCACCAAGCCGGACACCGTCAATGAGCAGTTCTTC.

The chain is built from TRBV29-1 and TRBJ2-5; 8 positions match TRBD2. Germline V CDR1 and CDR2: SQVTM, ANQGSEA. The V segment lost 5 bases and the J segment 4 bases; nucleotides outside the gene matches: 15. The CDR3 runs 16 residues. The CDR3 protein is CSVSHNPSGSGETQYF. The CDR3 nucleotides read TGCAGCGTTAGCCACAATCCGAGCGGGAGTGGAGAGACCCAGTACTTC.

Many counts were recorded for this clonotype. V usage is TRBV20-1 and J usage is TRBJ2-1; 9 bases align to TRBD1. With V trimmed by 4 bases and J by 7 bases, 11 bases remained unmatched. CDR3 length equals 15 residues. Germline V gene sequence: CDR1 DFQATT, CDR2 SNEGSKA (reference sequence). The CDR3 spells CSAMAPGQGRNEQFF. The CDR3 DNA follows: TGCAGTGCTATGGCCCCGGGACAGGGTCGGAATGAGCAGTTCTTC.

The chain recombines TRBV15 with TRBJ2-1, with 14 bases lining up with TRBD2. The CDR3 has 19 amino acids. Trimming cost V 5 bases and J 9 bases; bases outside gene matches: 18. Germline V lookup: CDR1 LNHNV, CDR2 YYDKDF (reference sequence). The CDR3 bases are TGTGCCACCAGCGATCCCGGGACTAGCGGGAGAGGGGGGCTAGGTGAGCAGTTCTTC. This codes for CATSDPGTSGRGGLGEQFF.

This clonotype showed up many times. The rearrangement links TRBV6-1 to TRBJ1-5; no clear D. V was cut by 3 bases and J by 5 bases, with 14 bases left in between. CDR3 length: 15 residues. Germline V gene sequence: CDR1 MNHNS, CDR2 SASEGT. The CDR3, as DNA: TGTGCCAGCAGTGACCCAACCATCCCTTATCAGCCCCAGCATTTT. Its protein product is CASSDPTIPYQPQHF.

This clonotype appeared many times. CDR3 sequence reads: CASSQPGTSLRSTQYF. The CDR3 DNA is TGTGCCAGCAGCCAACCCGGGACTAGCCTACGAAGTACGCAGTATTTT. The chain joins TRBV7-9 to TRBJ2-3, with 9 bases fitting TRBD2. The germline gives CDR1 SEHNR, CDR2 FQNEAQ (reference sequence). This CDR3 is 16 amino acids long. Trimming at V came to 5 bases and at J to 8 bases, leaving 14 bases not matched to a gene. Together with reference TRBV7-9 and TRBJ2-3, the CDR3 gives the full variable domain: DTGVSQNPRHKITKRGQNVTFRCDPISEHNRLYWYRQTLGQGPEFLTYFQNEAQLEKSRLLSDRFSAERPKGSFSTLEIQRTEQGDSAMYLCASSQPGTSLRSTQYFGPGTRLTVL.

This clonotype was detected ten times or more. J is TRBJ2-1 and V is TRBV24-1; 7 positions agree with TRBD1. Trimming took 3 bases from V and 0 from J; bases not matched to a gene: 4. The CDR3 contains 16 residues. CDR1 and CDR2 (germline): KGHDR, SFDVKD. In DNA form, the CDR3 reads TGTGCCACCAGTGATCGGTCAGGGGGCTCCTACAATGAGCAGTTCTTC. Translating gives CATSDRSGGSYNEQFF.

This chain links TRBV28 with TRBJ1-4; D remains unclear. In germline, CDR1 is MDHEN, CDR2 SYDVKM. Trimming stripped 4 bases from V and 0 bases from J, with 12 bases between. This CDR3 contains 16 residues. CDR3 loop: CASSSRSPATNEKLFF. The CDR3, as DNA: TGTGCCAGCAGTTCCCGAAGTCCTGCAACTAATGAAAAACTGTTTTTT.

Ten or more counts support this clonotype. The J gene is TRBJ1-5, the V gene TRBV7-9; D remains ambiguous. Trimming removed 1 base from V and 4 bases from J, with 5 bases in between. This CDR3 has 13 amino acids. Germline CDR1 is SEHNR and CDR2 is FQNEAQ (reference sequence). The CDR3 coding sequence is TGTGCCAGCAGCTTAGTCGCGAATCAGCCCCAGCATTTT. It encodes CASSLVANQPQHF.

This clonotype was observed many times. The chain links TRBV20-1 to TRBJ2-7; 10 bases are a match to TRBD1. With V trimmed by 0 bases and J by 5 bases, 1 base remained unmatched. The germline V gene has CDR1 DFQATT and CDR2 SNEGSKA (reference sequence). The CDR3 is 13 amino acids. The CDR3 DNA reads as TGCAGTGCTAGAGATGACAGGGGGCACGAGCAGTACTTC. Its protein product is CSARDDRGHEQYF.

This clonotype occurred many times. The chain carries TRBV29-1 and TRBJ2-2; D is unresolved. CDR1 is SQVTM and CDR2 is ANQGSEA in the germline V gene. V lost 6 bases to trimming and J lost 3 bases, with 14 bases between them. The CDR3 has 14 amino acids. CDR3 loop: CSVGLLADTGELFF. As DNA, the CDR3 is TGCAGCGTCGGTTTGCTTGCGGACACCGGGGAGCTGTTTTTT.

This clonotype has a handful of counts. The chain links TRBV29-1 to TRBJ1-5, with TRBD1 as a possible D gene (6 bases). V was cut by 4 bases and J by 3 bases, with 13 bases left in between. This CDR3 is built from 14 residues. Germline lookup yields CDR1 SQVTM and CDR2 ANQGSEA. In nucleotides, the CDR3 is TGCAGCGTTGGCACAGGGAGAGACAATCAGCCCCAGCATTTT. Translating it yields CSVGTGRDNQPQHF. The full variable domain, rest sourced from reference TRBV29-1 and TRBJ1-5, is SAVISQKPSRDICQRGTSLTIQCQVDSQVTMMFWYRQQPGQSLTLIATANQGSEATYESGFVIDKFPISRPNLTFSTLTVSNMSPEDSSIYLCSVGTGRDNQPQHFGDGTRLSIL.

This clonotype has at least ten counts. The chain couples TRBV20-1 to TRBJ2-7; 7 bases are a match to TRBD2. The CDR3 runs 15 residues. Germline CDR1 DFQATT, CDR2 SNEGSKA (reference sequence). The trim removed 6 bases at V and 1 base at J, leaving 12 bases unmatched. The CDR3 coding sequence is TGCAGTGCCCGGTGGTCGGGAGGAAGTTCCTACGAGCAGTACTTC. This encodes CSARWSGGSSYEQYF.

This clonotype was counted a few times. This chain uses TRBV28 with TRBJ2-1; 13 nucleotides align to TRBD2. The CDR3 totals 18 residues. Unmatched junction bases numbered 15, after V lost 3 bases and J lost 10 bases. The V gene's germline CDR1 is MDHEN and CDR2 SYDVKM. CDR3 in amino acids: CASSFRELAGGPRGEQFF. The CDR3 DNA sequence: TGTGCCAGCAGTTTTCGGGAACTAGCGGGAGGGCCTCGCGGCGAGCAGTTCTTC.

This clonotype was seen at least ten times. The rearrangement links TRBV20-1 to TRBJ2-1; 10 bases line up with TRBD2. Germline CDR1 reads DFQATT; CDR2 reads SNEGSKA (reference sequence). The CDR3 loop spans 16 amino acids. The CDR3 loop reads CRVSGTSASSYNEQFF. The CDR3 coding sequence is TGCAGAGTGAGCGGGACTAGCGCGAGCTCCTACAATGAGCAGTTCTTC.